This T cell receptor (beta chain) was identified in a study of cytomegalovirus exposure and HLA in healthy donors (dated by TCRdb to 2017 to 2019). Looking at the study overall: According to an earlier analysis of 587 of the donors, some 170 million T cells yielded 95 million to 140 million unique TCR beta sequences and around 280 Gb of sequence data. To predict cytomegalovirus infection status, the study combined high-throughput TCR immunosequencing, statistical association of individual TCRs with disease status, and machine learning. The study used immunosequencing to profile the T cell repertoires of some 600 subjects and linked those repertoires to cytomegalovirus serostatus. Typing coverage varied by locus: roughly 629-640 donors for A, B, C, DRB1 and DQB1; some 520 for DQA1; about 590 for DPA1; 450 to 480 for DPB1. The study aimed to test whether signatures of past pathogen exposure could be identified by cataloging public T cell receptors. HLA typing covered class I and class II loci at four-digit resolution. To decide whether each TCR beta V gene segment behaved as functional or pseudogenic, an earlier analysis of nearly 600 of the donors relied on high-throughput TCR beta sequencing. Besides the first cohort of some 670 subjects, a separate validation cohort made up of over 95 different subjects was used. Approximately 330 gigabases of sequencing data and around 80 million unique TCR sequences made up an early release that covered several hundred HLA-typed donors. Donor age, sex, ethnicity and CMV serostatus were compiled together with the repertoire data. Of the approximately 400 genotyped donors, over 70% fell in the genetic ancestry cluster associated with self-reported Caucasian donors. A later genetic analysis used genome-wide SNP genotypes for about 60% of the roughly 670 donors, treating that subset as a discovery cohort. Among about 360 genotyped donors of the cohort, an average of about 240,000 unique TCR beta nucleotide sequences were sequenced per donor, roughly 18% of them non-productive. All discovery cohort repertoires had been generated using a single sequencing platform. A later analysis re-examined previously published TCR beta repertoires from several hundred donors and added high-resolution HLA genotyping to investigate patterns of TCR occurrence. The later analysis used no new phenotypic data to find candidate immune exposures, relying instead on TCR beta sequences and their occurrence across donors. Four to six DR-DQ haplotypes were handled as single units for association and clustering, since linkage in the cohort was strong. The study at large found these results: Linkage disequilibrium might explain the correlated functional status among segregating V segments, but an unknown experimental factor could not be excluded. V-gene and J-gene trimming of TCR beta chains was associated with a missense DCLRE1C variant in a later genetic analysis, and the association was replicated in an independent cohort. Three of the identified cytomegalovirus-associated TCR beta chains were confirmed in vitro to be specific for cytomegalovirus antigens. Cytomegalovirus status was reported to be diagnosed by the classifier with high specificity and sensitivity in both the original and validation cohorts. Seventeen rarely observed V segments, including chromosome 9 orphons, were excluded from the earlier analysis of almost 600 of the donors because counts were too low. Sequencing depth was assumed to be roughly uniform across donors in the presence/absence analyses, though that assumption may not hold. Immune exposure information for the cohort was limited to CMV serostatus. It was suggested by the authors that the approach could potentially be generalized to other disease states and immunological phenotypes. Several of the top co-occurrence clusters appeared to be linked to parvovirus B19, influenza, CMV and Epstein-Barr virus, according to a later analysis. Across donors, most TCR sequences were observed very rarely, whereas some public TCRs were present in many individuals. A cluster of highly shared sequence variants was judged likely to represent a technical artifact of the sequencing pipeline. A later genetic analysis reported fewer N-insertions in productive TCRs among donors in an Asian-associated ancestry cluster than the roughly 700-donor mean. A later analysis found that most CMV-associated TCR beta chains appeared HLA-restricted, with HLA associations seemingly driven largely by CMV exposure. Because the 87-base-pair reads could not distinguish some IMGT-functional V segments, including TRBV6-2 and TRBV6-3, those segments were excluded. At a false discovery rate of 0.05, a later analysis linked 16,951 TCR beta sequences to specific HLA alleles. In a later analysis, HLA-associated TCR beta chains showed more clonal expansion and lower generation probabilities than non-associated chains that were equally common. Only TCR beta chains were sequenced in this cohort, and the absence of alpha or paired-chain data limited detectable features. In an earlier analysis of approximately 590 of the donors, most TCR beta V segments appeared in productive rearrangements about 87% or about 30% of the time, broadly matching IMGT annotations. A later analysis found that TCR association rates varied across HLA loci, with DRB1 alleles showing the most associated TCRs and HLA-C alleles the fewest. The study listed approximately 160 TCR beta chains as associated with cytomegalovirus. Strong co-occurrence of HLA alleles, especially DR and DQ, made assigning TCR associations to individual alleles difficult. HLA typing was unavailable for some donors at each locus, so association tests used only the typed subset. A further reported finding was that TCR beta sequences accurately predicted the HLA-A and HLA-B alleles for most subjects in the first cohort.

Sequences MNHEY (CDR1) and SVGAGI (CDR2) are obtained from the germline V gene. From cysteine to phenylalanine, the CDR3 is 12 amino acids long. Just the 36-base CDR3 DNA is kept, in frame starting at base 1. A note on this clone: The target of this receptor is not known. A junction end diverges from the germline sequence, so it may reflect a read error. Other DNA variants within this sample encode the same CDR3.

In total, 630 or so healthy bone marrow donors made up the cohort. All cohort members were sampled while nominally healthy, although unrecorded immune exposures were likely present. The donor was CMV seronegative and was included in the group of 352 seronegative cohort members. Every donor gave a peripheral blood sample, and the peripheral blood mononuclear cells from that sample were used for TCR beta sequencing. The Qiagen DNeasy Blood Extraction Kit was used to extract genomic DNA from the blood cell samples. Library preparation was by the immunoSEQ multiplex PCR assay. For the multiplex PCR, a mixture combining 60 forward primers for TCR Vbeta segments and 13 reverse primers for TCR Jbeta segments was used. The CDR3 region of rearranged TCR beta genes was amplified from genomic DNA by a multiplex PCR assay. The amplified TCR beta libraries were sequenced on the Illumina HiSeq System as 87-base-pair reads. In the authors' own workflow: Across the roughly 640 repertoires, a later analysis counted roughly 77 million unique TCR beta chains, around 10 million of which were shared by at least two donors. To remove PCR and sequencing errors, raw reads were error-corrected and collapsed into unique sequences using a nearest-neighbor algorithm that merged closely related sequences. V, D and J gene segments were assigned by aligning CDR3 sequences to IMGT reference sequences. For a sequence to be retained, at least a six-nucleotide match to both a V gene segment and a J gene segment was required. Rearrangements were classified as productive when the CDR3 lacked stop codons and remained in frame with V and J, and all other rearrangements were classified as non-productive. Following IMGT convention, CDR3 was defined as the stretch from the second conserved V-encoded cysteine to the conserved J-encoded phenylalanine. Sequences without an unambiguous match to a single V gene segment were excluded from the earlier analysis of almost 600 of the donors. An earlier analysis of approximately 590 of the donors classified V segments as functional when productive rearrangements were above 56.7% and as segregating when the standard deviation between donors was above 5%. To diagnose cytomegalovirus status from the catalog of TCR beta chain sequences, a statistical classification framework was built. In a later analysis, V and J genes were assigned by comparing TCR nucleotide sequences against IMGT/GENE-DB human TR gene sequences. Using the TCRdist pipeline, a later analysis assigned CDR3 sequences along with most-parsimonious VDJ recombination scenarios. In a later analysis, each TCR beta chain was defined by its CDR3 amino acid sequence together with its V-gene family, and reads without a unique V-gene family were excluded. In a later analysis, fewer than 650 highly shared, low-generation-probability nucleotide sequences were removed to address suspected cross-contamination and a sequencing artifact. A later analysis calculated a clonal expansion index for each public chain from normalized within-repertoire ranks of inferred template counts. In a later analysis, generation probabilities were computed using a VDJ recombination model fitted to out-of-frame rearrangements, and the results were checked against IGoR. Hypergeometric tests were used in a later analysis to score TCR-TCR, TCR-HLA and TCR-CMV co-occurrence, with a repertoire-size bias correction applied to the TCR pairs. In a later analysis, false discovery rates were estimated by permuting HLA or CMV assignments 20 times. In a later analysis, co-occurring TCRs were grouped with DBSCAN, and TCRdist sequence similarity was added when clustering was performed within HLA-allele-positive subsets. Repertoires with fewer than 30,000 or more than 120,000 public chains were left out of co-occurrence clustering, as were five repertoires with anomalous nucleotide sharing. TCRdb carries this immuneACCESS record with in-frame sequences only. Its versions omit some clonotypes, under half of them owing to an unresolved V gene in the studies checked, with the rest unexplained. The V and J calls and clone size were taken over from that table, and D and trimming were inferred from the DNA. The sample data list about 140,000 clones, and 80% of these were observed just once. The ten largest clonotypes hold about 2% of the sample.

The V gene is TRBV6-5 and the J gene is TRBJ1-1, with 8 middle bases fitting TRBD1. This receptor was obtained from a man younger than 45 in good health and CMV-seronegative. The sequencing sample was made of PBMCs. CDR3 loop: CASRTGNTEAFF. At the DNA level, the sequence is TGTGCCAGCCGGACAGGGAACACCGAAGCTTTCTTT.